This TCR beta chain was identified in a study of graft-versus-host responses after intestinal transplantation. Profiled with immunoSEQ multiplex PCR; TCRdb holds only in-frame clones, not every one. The data contain more than 12,000 clones, approximately 59% of them singletons. Intraepithelial and lamina propria lymphocytes were freed from processed graft tissue. The table lists this clone with a few counts. The CDR3 sequence is 10 residues long. The germline V gene has CDR1 SGHNT and CDR2 YENEEA. Between the trimmed V and J ends, which lost 5 bases and 9 bases, there was a span of 6 bases. This rearrangement joins TRBV11-3 to TRBJ2-3; D call uncertain. This sequence originates from a human patient who received an intestinal transplant, so some T cells may come from the graft donor. This specimen consisted of ileum tissue, obtained 524 days after transplant. The CDR3 nucleotides are TGTGCCAGCAGCCGCGAGACGCAGTATTTT. Protein: CASSRETQYF.